The 15 T cell receptor beta chains reported below all come from one sample, sequenced in a study of T cell responses to AZD1222 COVID-19 vaccine. Sequencing used immunoSEQ multiplex PCR; TCRdb keeps in-frame clones, though not all of them. The table includes 80,000 or so clones, roughly 85% detected once. Sequencing used peripheral blood, obtained on day 0 of AZD1222 vaccination. Receptor source: an adult in good health.

The chain combines TRBV11-2 with TRBJ2-7; TRBD2 aligns across 14 bases. The ends lost 7 bases at V and 5 bases at J; junction bases unmatched: 13. Germline CDR1 SGHAT, CDR2 FQNNGV. CDR3 length: 17 amino acids. This CDR3 is CASTLETSGRAGNEQYF. The DNA for the CDR3 is TGTGCCAGCACACTGGAGACTAGCGGGAGGGCCGGGAACGAGCAGTACTTC.

The chain joins TRBV5-4 to TRBJ2-3; TRBD2 is a possible D gene (5 bases). Germline lookup yields CDR1 SGHNT and CDR2 YYREEE (reference sequence). The ends were cut back, 0 bases at V and 5 bases at J, with 10 bases in the middle. This CDR3 comprises 14 residues. CDR3 DNA: TGTGCCAGCAGCTTGGCGTCTGGAGGAGATACGCAGTATTTT. This translates into CASSLASGGDTQYF.

This clone was observed a few times. The rearrangement links TRBV2 to TRBJ2-7; maybe TRBD1 (7 bases). CDR3 size: 15 residues. V dropped 4 bases and J dropped 2 bases, with 15 bases sitting between them. Per the germline V gene, CDR1 is SNHLY and CDR2 is FYNNEI. In nucleotides, the CDR3 is TGTGCCAGCAGTGCAGGGGGTAGCGGCGCCTACGAGCAGTACTTC. Its translation: CASSAGGSGAYEQYF.

A few counts support this clone. The chain links TRBV6-5 to TRBJ2-1, with TRBD1 matching over 9 bases. The V gene end was trimmed by 6 bases and the J gene end by 8 bases; junction bases not matched to a gene: 11. The CDR3 totals 15 residues. Germline V CDR1 and CDR2: MNHEY, SVGAGI. The CDR3 DNA is TGTGCCAGCAGCTCCCGGGACAGGGTAGATGATGAGCAGTTCTTC. This sequence encodes CASSSRDRVDDEQFF.

The chain has TRBV3-1 (or the pseudogene TRBV3-2) and TRBJ2-7, with TRBD1 as a possible D gene (5 bases). Germline V gene data show CDR1 as LGHDT and CDR2 as YNNKEL (reference sequence). The CDR3 runs to 16 residues. Trimming took off 1 base at V and 0 bases at J, with 13 bases between the two ends. CDR3: CASSQATVKGSYEQYF. The CDR3 DNA sequence: TGTGCCAGCAGCCAAGCGACAGTTAAGGGCTCCTACGAGCAGTACTTC.

The chain uses TRBV6-5 and TRBJ1-1; tentatively, D is TRBD1 (5 bases). V gave up 6 bases and J gave up 3 bases, with 11 bases separating them. The length of the CDR3 is 13 residues. The germline V gene has CDR1 MNHEY and CDR2 SVGAGI. CDR3 coding DNA: TGTGCCAGCAGACCCGTGGGGGACACTGAAGCTTTCTTT. Amino acids: CASRPVGDTEAFF.

The V and J genes are TRBV18 and TRBJ2-5; tentatively, D is TRBD1 or TRBD2 (5 bases each). Per germline, CDR1 KGHSH and CDR2 LQKENI. Trimming took 0 bases from V and 4 from J, leaving 9 bases between them. This CDR3 has 14 amino acids. The DNA of the CDR3 is TGTGCCAGCTCACCACCAGAGGGGAGAGAGACCCAGTACTTC. This sequence encodes CASSPPEGRETQYF.

CDR3 in DNA: TGTGCCAGCAGCCAACACAGGGAGAACACTGAAGCTTTCTTT. Its protein is CASSQHRENTEAFF. The J gene is TRBJ1-1, the V gene TRBV4-2; TRBD1 might be the D (6 bases). CDR1 and CDR2 from the germline V gene are LGHNA and YNFKEQ. V lost 2 bases and J lost 1, with 8 bases in between. The CDR3 has 14 amino acids.

The V call is TRBV7-9, the J call TRBJ2-7; D gene unclear. The CDR3 runs 14 residues. Germline loops: CDR1 SEHNR, CDR2 FQNEAQ (reference sequence). Trimming removed 6 bases at V and 2 bases at J, with 14 bases between. CDR3 residues: CASRPDGYPYEQYF. CDR3 coding DNA: TGTGCCAGCAGACCCGACGGCTACCCCTACGAGCAGTACTTC.

Written as DNA, the CDR3 is TGTGCCAGCAGCTTGGAGGGGACGGTAAATTCACCCCTCCACTTT. It is translated as CASSLEGTVNSPLHF. V usage is TRBV5-4 and J usage is TRBJ1-6, with D perhaps TRBD1 (5 bases). This CDR3 contains 15 residues. V shed 0 bases and J shed 7 bases, with 11 bases lying between them. Germline V gene data show CDR1 as SGHNT and CDR2 as YYREEE (reference sequence).

This clone was recorded a few times. This rearrangement joins TRBV5-5 to TRBJ2-7; D gene ambiguous. Germline CDR1 reads SGHKS; CDR2 reads YYEKEE (reference sequence). Trimming removed 0 bases at V and 6 bases at J, with 4 bases between. CDR3 length equals 11 residues. The DNA of the CDR3 is TGTGCCAGCAGCTTGGGAACCGAGCAGTACTTC. Translating it yields CASSLGTEQYF. Together with reference TRBV5-5 and TRBJ2-7, the CDR3 gives the full variable domain: DAGVTQSPTHLIKTRGQQVTLRCSPISGHKSVSWYQQVLGQGPQFIFQYYEKEERGRGNFPDRFSARQFPNYSSELNVNALLLGDSALYLCASSLGTEQYFGPGTRLTVT.

V and J are TRBV7-9 and TRBJ1-6; D is perhaps TRBD1 (5 bases). The CDR3 contains 19 residues. CDR1 and CDR2 from the germline V gene are SEHNR and FQNEAQ (reference sequence). V lost 1 base and J 6 bases, leaving 22 bases between the germline ends. In DNA, the CDR3 is TGTGCCAGCAGCTTAGTGGTCAGGGAAGCGGGTTGGGGTAATTCACCCCTCCACTTT. Translating gives CASSLVVREAGWGNSPLHF.

The chain links TRBV9 to TRBJ2-5; D is unresolved. The germline CDR1 and CDR2 sequences are SGDLS and YYNGEE. V dropped 3 bases and J dropped 7 bases, with 10 bases sitting between them. This CDR3 comprises 12 residues. CDR3 sequence (DNA): TGTGCCAGCAGCGGTGCCGTGACGACCCAGTACTTC. Residues: CASSGAVTTQYF.

This clone has only a few counts. V and J are TRBV2 and TRBJ2-5; 10 positions agree with TRBD2. CDR1 SNHLY and CDR2 FYNNEI come from the germline V gene. The trim removed 5 bases at V and 3 bases at J, leaving 15 bases unmatched. This CDR3 spans 18 amino acids. The CDR3 DNA follows: TGTGCCAGCAGTCCCGGACTAGCGGACTTATCATTTAAAGAGACCCAGTACTTC. Translation gives CASSPGLADLSFKETQYF.

This chain joins TRBV30 and TRBJ1-1; 11 nucleotides match TRBD1. CDR1 is GTSNPN, CDR2 SVGIG, per germline (reference sequence). With 6 bases clipped from V and 6 bases from J, the junction kept 12 bases outside the gene matches. The CDR3 runs 15 residues. CDR3 sequence (DNA): TGTGCCTGTAACCGGGACAGGGGGAGTATGTCTGAAGCTTTCTTT. It codes for CACNRDRGSMSEAFF. The complete variable domain, with remaining parts taken from reference TRBV30 and TRBJ1-1, reads SQTIHQWPATLVQPVGSPLSLECTVEGTSNPNLYWYRQAAGRGLQLLFYSVGIGQISSEVPQNLSASRPQDRQFILSSKKLLLSDSGFYLCACNRDRGSMSEAFFGQGTRLTVV.